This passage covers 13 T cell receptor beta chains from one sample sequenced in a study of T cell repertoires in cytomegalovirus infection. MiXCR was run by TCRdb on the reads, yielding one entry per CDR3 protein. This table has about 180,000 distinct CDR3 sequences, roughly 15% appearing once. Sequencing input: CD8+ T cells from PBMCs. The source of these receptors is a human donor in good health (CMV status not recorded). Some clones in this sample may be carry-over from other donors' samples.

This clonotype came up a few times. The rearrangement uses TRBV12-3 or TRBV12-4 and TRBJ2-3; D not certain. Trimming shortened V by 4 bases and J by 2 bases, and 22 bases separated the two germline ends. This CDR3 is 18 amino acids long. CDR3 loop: CASSSPGVLLDPTDTQYF. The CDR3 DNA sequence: TGTGCCAGCAGTTCCCCTGGAGTCCTTTTAGACCCCACAGATACGCAGTATTTT.

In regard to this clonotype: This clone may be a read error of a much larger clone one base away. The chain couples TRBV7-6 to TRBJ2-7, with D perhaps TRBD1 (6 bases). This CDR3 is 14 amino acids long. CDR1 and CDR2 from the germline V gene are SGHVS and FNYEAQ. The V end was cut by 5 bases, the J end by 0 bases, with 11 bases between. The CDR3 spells CASSPYRDSYEQYF. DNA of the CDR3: TGTGCCAGCAGCCCCTACAGGGACTCCTACGAGCAGTACTTC.

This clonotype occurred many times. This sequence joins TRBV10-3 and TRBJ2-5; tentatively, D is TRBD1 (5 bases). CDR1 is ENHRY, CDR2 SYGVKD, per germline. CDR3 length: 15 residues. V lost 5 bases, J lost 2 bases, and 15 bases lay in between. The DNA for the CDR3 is TGTGCCATCAGTACAGGAGAAACCTTGCAAGAGACCCAGTACTTC. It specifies CAISTGETLQETQYF.

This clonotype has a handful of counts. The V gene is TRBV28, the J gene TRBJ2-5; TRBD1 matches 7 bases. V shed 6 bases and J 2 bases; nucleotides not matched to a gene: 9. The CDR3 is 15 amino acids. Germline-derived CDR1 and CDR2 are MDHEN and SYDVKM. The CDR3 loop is CASRPRTGRQETQYF. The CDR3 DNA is TGTGCCAGCAGACCTCGGACAGGAAGGCAAGAGACCCAGTACTTC.

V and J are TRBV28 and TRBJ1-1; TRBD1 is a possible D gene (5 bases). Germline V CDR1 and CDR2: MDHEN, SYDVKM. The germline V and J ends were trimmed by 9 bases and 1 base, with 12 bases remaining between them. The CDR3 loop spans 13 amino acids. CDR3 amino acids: CASLGPPNTEAFF. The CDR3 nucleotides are TGTGCCAGTCTGGGACCGCCGAACACTGAAGCTTTCTTT.

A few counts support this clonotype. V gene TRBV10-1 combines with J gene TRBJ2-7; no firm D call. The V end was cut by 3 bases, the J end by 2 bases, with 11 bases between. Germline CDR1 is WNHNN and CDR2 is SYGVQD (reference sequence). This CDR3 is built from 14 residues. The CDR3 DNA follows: TGCGCCAGCAGTGAAGAAGCTAAAGCCTACGAGCAGTACTTC. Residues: CASSEEAKAYEQYF.

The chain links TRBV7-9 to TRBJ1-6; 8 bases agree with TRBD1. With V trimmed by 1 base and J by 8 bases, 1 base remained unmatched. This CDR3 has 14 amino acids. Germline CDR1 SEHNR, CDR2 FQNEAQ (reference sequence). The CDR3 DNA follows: TGTGCCAGCAGCTTAGTACAGGGGGATTCACCCCTCCACTTT. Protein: CASSLVQGDSPLHF.

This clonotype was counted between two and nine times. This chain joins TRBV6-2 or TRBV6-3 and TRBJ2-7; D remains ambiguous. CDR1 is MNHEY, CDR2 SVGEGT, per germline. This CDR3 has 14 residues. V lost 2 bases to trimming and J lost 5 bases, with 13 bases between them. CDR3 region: CASSYLYHTDEQYF. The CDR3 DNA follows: TGTGCCAGCAGTTACCTATACCACACGGACGAGCAGTACTTC.

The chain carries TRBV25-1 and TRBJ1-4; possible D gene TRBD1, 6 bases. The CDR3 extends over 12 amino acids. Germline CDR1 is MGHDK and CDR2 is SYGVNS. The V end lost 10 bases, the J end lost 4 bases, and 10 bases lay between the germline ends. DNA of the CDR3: TGTGCCACTACAGGGATTAATGAAAAACTGTTTTTT. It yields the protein CATTGINEKLFF.

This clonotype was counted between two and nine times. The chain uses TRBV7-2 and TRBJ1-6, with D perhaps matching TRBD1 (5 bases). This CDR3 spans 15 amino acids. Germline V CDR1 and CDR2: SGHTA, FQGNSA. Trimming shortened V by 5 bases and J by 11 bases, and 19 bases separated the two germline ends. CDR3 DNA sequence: TGTGCCAGCAGCGCGCTGGGGGATTACGAGCCACCCCTCCACTTT. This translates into CASSALGDYEPPLHF.

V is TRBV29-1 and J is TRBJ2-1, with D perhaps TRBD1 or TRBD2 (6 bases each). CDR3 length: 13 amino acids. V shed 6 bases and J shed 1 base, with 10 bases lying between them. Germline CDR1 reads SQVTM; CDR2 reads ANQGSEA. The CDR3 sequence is CSVQGGSYNEQFF. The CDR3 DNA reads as TGCAGCGTCCAAGGGGGGTCCTACAATGAGCAGTTCTTC.

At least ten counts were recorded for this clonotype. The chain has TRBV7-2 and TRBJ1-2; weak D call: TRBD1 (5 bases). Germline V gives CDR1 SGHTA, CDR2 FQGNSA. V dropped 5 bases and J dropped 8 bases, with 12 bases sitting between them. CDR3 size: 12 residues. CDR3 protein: CASSARTTGYTF. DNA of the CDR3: TGTGCCAGCAGCGCTCGGACAACGGGCTACACCTTC.

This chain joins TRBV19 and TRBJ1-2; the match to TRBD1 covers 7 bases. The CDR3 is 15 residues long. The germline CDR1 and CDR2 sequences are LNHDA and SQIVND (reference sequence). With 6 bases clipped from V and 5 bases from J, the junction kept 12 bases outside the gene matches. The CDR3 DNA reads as TGTGCCAGTAGCCCTGTTGACAGGGCGCCTTATGGCTACACCTTC. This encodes CASSPVDRAPYGYTF.